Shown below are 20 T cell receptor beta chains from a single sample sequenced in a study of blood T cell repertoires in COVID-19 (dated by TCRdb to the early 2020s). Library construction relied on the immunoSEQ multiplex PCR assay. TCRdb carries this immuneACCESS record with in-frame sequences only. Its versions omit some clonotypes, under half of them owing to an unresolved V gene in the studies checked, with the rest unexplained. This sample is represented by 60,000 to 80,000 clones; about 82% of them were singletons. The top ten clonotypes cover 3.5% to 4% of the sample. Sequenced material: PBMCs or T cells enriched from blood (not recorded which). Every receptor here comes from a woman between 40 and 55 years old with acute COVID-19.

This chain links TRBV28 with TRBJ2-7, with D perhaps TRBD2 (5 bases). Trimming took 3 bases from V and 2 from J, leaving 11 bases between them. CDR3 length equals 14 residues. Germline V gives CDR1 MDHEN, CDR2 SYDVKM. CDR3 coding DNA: TGTGCCAGCAGTTTCCGGCGGGTGCCCTACGAGCAGTACTTC. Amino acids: CASSFRRVPYEQYF. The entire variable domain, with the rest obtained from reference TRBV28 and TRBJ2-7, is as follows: DVKVTQSSRYLVKRTGEKVFLECVQDMDHENMFWYRQDPGLGLRLIYFSYDVKMKEKGDIPEGYSVSREKKERFSLILESASTNQTSMYLCASSFRRVPYEQYFGPGTRLTVT.

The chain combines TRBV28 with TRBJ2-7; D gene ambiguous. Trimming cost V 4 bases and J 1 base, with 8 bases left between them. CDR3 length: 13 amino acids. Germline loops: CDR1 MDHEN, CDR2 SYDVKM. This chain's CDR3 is CASSSLESYEQYF. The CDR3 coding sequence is TGTGCCAGCAGTTCATTAGAATCCTACGAGCAGTACTTC. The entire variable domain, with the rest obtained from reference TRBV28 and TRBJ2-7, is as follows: DVKVTQSSRYLVKRTGEKVFLECVQDMDHENMFWYRQDPGLGLRLIYFSYDVKMKEKGDIPEGYSVSREKKERFSLILESASTNQTSMYLCASSSLESYEQYFGPGTRLTVT.

The DNA for the CDR3 is TGTGCCAGCAGCGTTCAGCCCGGGGCAGATACGCAGTATTTT. Its protein is CASSVQPGADTQYF. This chain joins TRBV9 and TRBJ2-3; TRBD2 is a possible D gene (5 bases). CDR1 and CDR2 (germline): SGDLS, YYNGEE. V gave up 2 bases and J gave up 4 bases, with 11 bases separating them. The CDR3 runs to 14 residues.

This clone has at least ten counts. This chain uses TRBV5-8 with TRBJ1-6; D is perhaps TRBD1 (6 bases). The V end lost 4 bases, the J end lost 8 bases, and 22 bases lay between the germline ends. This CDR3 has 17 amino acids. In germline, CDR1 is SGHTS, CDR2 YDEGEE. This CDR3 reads CASSPSTGQKRDSPLHF. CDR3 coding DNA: TGTGCCAGCAGCCCCTCAACCGGACAGAAAAGGGATTCACCCCTCCACTTT.

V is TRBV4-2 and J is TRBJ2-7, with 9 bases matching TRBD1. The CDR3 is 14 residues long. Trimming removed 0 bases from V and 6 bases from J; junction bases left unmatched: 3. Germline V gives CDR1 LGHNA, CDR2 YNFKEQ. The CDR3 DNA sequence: TGTGCCAGCAGCCAAGAATTGGGACAGGGCGAGCAGTACGTC. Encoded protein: CASSQELGQGEQYV.

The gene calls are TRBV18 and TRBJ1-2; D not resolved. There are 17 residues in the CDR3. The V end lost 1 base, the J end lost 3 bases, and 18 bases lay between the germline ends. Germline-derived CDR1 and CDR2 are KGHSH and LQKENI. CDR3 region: CASSPRADLAIDYGYTF. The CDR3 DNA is TGTGCCAGCTCACCACGGGCAGATCTCGCTATAGACTATGGCTACACCTTC.

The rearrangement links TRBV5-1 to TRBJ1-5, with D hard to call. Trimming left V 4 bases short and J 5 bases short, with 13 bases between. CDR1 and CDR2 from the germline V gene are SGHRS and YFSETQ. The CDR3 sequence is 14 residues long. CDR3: CASSPGREDQPQHF. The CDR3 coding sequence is TGCGCCAGCAGCCCGGGTCGAGAGGATCAGCCCCAGCATTTT.

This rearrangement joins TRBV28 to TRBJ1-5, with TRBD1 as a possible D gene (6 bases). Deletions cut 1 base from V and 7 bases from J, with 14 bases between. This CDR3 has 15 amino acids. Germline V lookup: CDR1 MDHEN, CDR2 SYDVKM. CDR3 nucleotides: TGTGCCAGCAGTTTATTCTCAGGGGCAGGGCAGCCCCAGCATTTT. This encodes CASSLFSGAGQPQHF.

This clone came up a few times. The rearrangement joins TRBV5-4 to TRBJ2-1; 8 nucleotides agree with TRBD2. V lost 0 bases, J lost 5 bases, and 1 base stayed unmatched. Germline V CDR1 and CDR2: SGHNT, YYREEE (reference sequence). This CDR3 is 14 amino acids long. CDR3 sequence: CASSLGAGDNEQFF. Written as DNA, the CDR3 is TGTGCCAGCAGCTTGGGAGCGGGAGACAATGAGCAGTTCTTC.

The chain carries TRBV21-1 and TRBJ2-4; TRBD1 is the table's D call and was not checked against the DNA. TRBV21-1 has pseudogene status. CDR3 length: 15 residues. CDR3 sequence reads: CASSLPTGSKNIQYF. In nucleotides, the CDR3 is TGTGCCAGCAGCCTCCCGACAGGGTCCAAAAACATTCAGTACTTC.

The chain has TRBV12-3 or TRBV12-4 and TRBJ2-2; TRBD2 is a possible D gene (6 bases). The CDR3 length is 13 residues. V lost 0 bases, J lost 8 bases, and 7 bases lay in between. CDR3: CASSLAEGGELFF. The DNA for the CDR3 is TGTGCCAGCAGTTTAGCGGAGGGGGGGGAGCTGTTTTTT.

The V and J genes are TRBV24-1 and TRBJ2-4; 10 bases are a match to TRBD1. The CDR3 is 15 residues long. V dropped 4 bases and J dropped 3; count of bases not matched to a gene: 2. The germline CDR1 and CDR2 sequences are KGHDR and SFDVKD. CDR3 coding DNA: TGTGCCACCAGTGAAGGACAGGGGGGCAAAAACATTCAGTACTTC. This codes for CATSEGQGGKNIQYF.

The CDR3: CATSDPYSGTSTDTQYF. CDR3 bases: TGTGCCACCAGTGATCCCTACAGCGGGACTAGCACAGATACGCAGTATTTT. The J gene is TRBJ2-3, the V gene TRBV24-1; TRBD2 aligns across 7 bases. Per germline, CDR1 KGHDR and CDR2 SFDVKD. The CDR3 has 17 residues. With 3 bases clipped from V and 0 bases from J, the junction kept 8 bases outside the gene matches.

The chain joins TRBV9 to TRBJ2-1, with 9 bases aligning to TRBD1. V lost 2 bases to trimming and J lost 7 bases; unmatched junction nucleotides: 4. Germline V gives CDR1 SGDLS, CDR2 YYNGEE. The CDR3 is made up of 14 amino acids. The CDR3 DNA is TGTGCCAGCAGCGTCGACAGGGGGTGGAATGAGCAGTTCTTC. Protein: CASSVDRGWNEQFF.

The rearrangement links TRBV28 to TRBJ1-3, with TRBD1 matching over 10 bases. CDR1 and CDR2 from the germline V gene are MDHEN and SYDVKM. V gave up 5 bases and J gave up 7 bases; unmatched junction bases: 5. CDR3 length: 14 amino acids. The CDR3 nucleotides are TGTGCCAGCAGTCCTGGGACAGGGGCGAACACCATATATTTT. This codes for CASSPGTGANTIYF.

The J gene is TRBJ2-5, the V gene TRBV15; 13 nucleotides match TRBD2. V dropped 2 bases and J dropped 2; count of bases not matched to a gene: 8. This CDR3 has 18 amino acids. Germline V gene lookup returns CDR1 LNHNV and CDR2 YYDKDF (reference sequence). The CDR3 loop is CATSRSVPGLAGQETQYF. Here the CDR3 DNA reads TGTGCCACCAGCAGATCCGTCCCGGGACTAGCGGGACAAGAGACCCAGTACTTC. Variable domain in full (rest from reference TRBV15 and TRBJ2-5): DAMVIQNPRYQVTQFGKPVTLSCSQTLNHNVMYWYQQKSSQAPKLLFHYYDKDFNNEADTPDNFQSRRPNTSFCFLDIRSPGLGDTAMYLCATSRSVPGLAGQETQYFGPGTRLLVL.

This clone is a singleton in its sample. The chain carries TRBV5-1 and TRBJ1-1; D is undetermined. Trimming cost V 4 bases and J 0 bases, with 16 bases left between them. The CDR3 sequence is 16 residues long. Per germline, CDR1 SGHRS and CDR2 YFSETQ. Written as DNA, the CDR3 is TGCGCCAGCAGCCGTGGACTGGCGGTTATGAACACTGAAGCTTTCTTT. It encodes CASSRGLAVMNTEAFF. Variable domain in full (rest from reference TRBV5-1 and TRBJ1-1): KAGVTQTPRYLIKTRGQQVTLSCSPISGHRSVSWYQQTPGQGLQFLFEYFSETQRNKGNFPGRFSGRQFSNSRSEMNVSTLELGDSALYLCASSRGLAVMNTEAFFGQGTRLTVV.

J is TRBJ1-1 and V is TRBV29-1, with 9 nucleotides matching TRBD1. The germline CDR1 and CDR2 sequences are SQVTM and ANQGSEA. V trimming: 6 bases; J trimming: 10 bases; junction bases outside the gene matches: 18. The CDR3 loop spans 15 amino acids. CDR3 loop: CSVETGQGDPTGAFF. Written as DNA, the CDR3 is TGCAGCGTAGAAACGGGACAGGGCGATCCGACAGGAGCTTTCTTT.

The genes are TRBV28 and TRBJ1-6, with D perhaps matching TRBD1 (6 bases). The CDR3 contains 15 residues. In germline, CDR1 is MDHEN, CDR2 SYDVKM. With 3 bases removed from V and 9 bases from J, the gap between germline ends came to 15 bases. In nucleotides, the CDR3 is TGTGCCAGCAGTTTGATGGGGGGGCGAGGTTCACCCCTCCACTTT. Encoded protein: CASSLMGGRGSPLHF.

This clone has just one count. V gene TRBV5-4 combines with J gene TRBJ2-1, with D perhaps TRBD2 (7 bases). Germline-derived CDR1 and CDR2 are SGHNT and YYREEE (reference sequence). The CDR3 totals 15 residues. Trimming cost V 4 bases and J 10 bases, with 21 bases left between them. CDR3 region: CASSRGGGELLEQFF. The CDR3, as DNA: TGTGCCAGCAGCCGAGGGGGAGGGGAGCTTTTGGAGCAGTTCTTC. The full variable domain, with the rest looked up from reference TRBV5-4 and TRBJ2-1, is ETGVTQSPTHLIKTRGQQVTLRCSSQSGHNTVSWYQQALGQGPQFIFQYYREEENGRGNFPPRFSGLQFPNYSSELNVNALELDDSALYLCASSRGGGELLEQFFGPGTRLTVL.